The entry that follows covers one T cell receptor (beta chain) sequence. Measured with immunoSEQ multiplex PCR; TCRdb has only the in-frame clones, and not every one. The table records about 200,000 clones, 80% of them present only once. This entry comes from a study of blood T cell repertoires in COVID-19. Germline V gene sequence: CDR1 MNHEY, CDR2 SMNVEV (reference sequence). The CDR3 spans 14 residues. The V segment lost 6 bases and the J segment 2 bases; nucleotides outside the gene matches: 4. The chain has TRBV27 and TRBJ2-7; 10 nucleotides line up with TRBD2. The specimen was PBMCs or T cells enriched from blood (not recorded which). This clonotype was sampled from a middle-aged woman with acute COVID-19. CDR3 in amino acids: CASSPSGSPYEQYF. The CDR3 DNA reads TGTGCCAGCAGCCCTAGCGGGAGTCCCTACGAGCAGTACTTC.